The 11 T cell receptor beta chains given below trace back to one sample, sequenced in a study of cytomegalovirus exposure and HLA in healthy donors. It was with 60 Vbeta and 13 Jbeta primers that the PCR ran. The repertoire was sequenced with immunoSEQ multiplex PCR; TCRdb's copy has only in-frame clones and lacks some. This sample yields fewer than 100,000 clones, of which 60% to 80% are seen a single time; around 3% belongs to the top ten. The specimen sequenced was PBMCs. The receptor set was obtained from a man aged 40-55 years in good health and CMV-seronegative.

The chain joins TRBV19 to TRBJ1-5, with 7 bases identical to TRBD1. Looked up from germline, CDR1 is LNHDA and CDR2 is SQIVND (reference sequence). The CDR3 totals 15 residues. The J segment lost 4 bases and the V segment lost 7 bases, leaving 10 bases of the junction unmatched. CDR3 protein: CASIRDSGGNQPQHF. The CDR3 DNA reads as TGTGCCAGTATACGGGACAGCGGGGGTAATCAGCCCCAGCATTTT.

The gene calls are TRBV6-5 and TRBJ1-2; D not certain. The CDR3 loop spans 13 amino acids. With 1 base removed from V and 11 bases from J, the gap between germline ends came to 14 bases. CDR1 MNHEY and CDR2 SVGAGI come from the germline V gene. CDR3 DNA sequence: TGTGCCAGCAGTTACTACGGGTCTCGTGGATACACCTTC. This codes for CASSYYGSRGYTF.

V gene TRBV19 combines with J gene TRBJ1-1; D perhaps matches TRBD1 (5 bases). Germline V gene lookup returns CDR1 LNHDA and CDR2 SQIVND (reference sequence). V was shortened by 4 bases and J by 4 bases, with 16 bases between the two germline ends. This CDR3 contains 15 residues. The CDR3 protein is CASSTYTGRITEAFF. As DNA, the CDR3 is TGTGCCAGTAGTACTTATACAGGCCGGATCACTGAAGCTTTCTTT.

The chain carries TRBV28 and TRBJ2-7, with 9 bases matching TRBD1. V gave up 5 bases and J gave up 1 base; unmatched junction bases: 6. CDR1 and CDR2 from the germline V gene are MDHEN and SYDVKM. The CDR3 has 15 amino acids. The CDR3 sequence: CASSEPGQGSYEQYF. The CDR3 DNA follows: TGTGCCAGCAGTGAACCGGGACAGGGATCCTACGAGCAGTACTTC. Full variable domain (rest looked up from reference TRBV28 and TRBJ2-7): DVKVTQSSRYLVKRTGEKVFLECVQDMDHENMFWYRQDPGLGLRLIYFSYDVKMKEKGDIPEGYSVSREKKERFSLILESASTNQTSMYLCASSEPGQGSYEQYFGPGTRLTVT.

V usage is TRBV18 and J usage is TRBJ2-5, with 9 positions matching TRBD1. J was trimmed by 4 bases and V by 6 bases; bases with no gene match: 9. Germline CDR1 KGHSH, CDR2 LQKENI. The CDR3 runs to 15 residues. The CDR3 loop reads CASSRDRDRGETQYF. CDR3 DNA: TGTGCCAGCTCGAGGGACAGGGATCGTGGAGAGACCCAGTACTTC.

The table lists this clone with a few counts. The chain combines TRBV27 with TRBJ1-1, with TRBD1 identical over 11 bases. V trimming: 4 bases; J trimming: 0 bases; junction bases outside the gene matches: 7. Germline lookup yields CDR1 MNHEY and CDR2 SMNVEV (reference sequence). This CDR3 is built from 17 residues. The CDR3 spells CASSSKGQGAMNTEAFF. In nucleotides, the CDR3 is TGTGCCAGCAGTTCGAAAGGACAGGGGGCGATGAACACTGAAGCTTTCTTT.

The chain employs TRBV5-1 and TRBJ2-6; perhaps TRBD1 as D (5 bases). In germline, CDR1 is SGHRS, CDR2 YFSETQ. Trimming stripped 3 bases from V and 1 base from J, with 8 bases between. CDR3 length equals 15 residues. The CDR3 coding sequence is TGCGCCAGCAGCTCACCAGGGTCTGGGGCCAACGTCCTGACTTTC. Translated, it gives CASSSPGSGANVLTF.

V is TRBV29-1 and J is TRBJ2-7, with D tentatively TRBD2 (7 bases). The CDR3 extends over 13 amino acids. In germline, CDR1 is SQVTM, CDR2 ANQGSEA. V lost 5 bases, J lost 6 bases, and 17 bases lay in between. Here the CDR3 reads CSVLRGGALEQYF. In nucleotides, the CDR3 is TGCAGCGTTCTGAGGGGGGGGGCCCTCGAGCAGTACTTC.

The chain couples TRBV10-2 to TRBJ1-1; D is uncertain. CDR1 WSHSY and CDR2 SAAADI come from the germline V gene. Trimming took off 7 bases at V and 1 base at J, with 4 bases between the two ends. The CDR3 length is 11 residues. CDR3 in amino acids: CASKQNTEAFF. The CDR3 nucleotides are TGCGCCAGCAAGCAGAACACTGAAGCTTTCTTT.

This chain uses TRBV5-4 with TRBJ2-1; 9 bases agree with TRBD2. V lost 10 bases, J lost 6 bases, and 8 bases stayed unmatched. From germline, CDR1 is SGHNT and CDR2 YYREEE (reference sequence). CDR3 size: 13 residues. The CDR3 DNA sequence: TGTGCCGGATCGCTAGCGGGGAGCAATGAGCAGTTCTTC. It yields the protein CAGSLAGSNEQFF.

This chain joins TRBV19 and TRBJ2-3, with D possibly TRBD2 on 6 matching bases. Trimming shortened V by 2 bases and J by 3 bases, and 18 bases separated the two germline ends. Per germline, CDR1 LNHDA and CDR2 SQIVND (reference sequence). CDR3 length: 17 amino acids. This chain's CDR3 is CASSILRGAGFTDTQYF. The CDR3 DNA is TGTGCCAGTAGTATATTGCGGGGCGCGGGGTTTACAGATACGCAGTATTTT.